This paragraph covers one T cell receptor (beta chain) sequence. Authors' data handling: Quantification of nucleated cells was approximated via reference gene primer amplification. The data were produced by immunoSEQ multiplex PCR, yet TCRdb's version contains in-frame clones alone and is incomplete. That table gives V, J and clone size, and the DNA gave D and trimming. The table records roughly 90,000 clones, 80% of them present only once. This specimen comes from a study of blood T cell repertoires in COVID-19. Study information: Sites across the United States, Italy and Spain contributed samples from acute and convalescent COVID-19. Sample material is recorded as cDNA or gDNA derived from T cells, B-cell-depleted T cells, or PBMCs.

The CDR3 extends over 13 amino acids. V dropped 2 bases and J dropped 7 bases, with 11 bases sitting between them. Germline CDR1 and CDR2: MNHNY and SVGAGI (reference sequence). V gene TRBV6-6 combines with J gene TRBJ1-2, with D perhaps matching TRBD1 (6 bases). This receptor was obtained from a woman between 70 and 85 years old with acute or convalescent COVID-19. Sample: peripheral blood. The CDR3 DNA reads as TGTGCCAGCAGTTACCCCAGACAGGCTGGCTACACCTTC. This translates into CASSYPRQAGYTF.